A selection of T cell receptor beta chains follows, all from one sample in a study of T cell responses to AZD1222 COVID-19 vaccine. The method was immunoSEQ multiplex PCR; TCRdb's version includes in-frame clones alone and lacks a portion of them. The sample carries 99,000 or so clones, about 93% recorded once. The material was peripheral blood, obtained on day 0 of AZD1222 vaccination. The receptors here all came from an adult in good health. Each CDR3 is given with its conserved first and last residue. The D gene is left open where the match is weak. Clone size is shown for a subset of rows, as once, few, many or a class of expanded clone.

size,D,V,J,DNA,CDR3
-,-,TRBV5-1,TRBJ2-7,TGCGCCAGCAGAAATACCGGACGGCCGTCCTACGAGCAGTACTTC,CASRNTGRPSYEQYF
-,TRBD2,TRBV4-2,TRBJ2-2,TGTGCCAGCAGCCAAGTTACGGGAGGGCCAAAAACCGGGGAGCTGTTTTTT,CASSQVTGGPKTGELFF
-,-,TRBV6-2/TRBV6-3,TRBJ2-7,TGTGCCAGCAGTTACTCGGCCAGGGACGAGCAGTACTTC,CASSYSARDEQYF
-,-,TRBV7-3,TRBJ2-7,TGTGCCAGCAGCCCCCTGGGAGGGGGGGCGTACGAGCAGTACTTC,CASSPLGGGAYEQYF
-,-,TRBV3-1/TRBV3-2,TRBJ1-1,TGTGCCAGCAGCCTCACGACAGCTTACACTGAAGCTTTCTTT,CASSLTTAYTEAFF
-,TRBD2,TRBV27,TRBJ2-1,TGTGCCAGCAGGCAGCGGGATTATTATTTCTCCAATGAGCAGTTCTTC,CASRQRDYYFSNEQFF
-,-,TRBV2,TRBJ2-3,TGTGCCAGCAGGGACGGAGAAACAGATACGCAGTATTTT,CASRDGETDTQYF
-,-,TRBV7-9,TRBJ1-3,TGTGCCAGCAGCCCGCGAGGGGGGTCTGGAAACACCATATATTTT,CASSPRGGSGNTIYF
once,-,TRBV30,TRBJ1-3,TGTGCCTGGAGCCGGGGACCTGGAAACACCATATATTTT,CAWSRGPGNTIYF
-,-,TRBV9,TRBJ2-3,TGTGCCAGCAGCCCATGGCCGGATACGCAGTATTTT,CASSPWPDTQYF
-,TRBD2,TRBV10-3,TRBJ2-2,TGTGCCACAGCGGGAGGACACACCGGGGAGCTGTTTTTT,CATAGGHTGELFF
few,-,TRBV19,TRBJ1-2,TGTGCCAGTCAAGCCGGGACGGCAACTAACTATGGCTACACCTTC,CASQAGTATNYGYTF
once,TRBD1,TRBV25-1,TRBJ1-1,TGTGCCAGCAGAGGACAGGGGTTATGGAACACTGAAGCTTTCTTT,CASRGQGLWNTEAFF
-,-,TRBV4-2,TRBJ2-7,TGTGCCAGCAGCCGGTCCTTAATCCAGTACGAGCAGTACTTC,CASSRSLIQYEQYF
few,-,TRBV5-1,TRBJ1-2,TGCGCCAGCAGCTTGGAGGCATTTCCTGGCTACACCTTC,CASSLEAFPGYTF
-,-,TRBV5-1,TRBJ1-4,TGCGCCAGCAGCTTGGGAGACCTTGCAACTAATGAAAAACTGTTTTTT,CASSLGDLATNEKLFF